This TCR beta chain stems from a study of blood T cell repertoires in COVID-19. Clones were sequenced by immunoSEQ multiplex PCR, and TCRdb holds only the in-frame ones, with some missing. The table shows hundreds of thousands of clones, with 75% to 85% occurring only once. Seattle-derived patients entered the study during active infection and were followed longitudinally. The clonotype was recovered from a man aged 50 or older with COVID-19, enrolled during active disease. Input material: peripheral blood.

The CDR3 reads CASSAQSPTEAFF. The CDR3 DNA reads as TGCGCCAGCAGCGCCCAGTCTCCAACTGAAGCTTTCTTT. The chain recombines TRBV5-1 with TRBJ1-1, with D uncertain. The CDR3 contains 13 residues. Germline CDR1 is SGHRS and CDR2 is YFSETQ. The germline V and J ends were trimmed by 4 bases and 5 bases, with 12 bases remaining between them. The full variable domain, its missing parts supplied by reference TRBV5-1 and TRBJ1-1, is KAGVTQTPRYLIKTRGQQVTLSCSPISGHRSVSWYQQTPGQGLQFLFEYFSETQRNKGNFPGRFSGRQFSNSRSEMNVSTLELGDSALYLCASSAQSPTEAFFGQGTRLTVV.